Listed below are T cell receptor beta chains from one sample, sequenced in a study of blood T cell repertoires in COVID-19. The protocol was immunoSEQ multiplex PCR, while the TCRdb copy is restricted to in-frame clones and leaves out a portion. Among about 310,000 clones listed, around 90% were seen once. Sequencing used peripheral blood. These receptor sequences come from a woman aged 25 to 45 with COVID-19, enrolled during active disease. The CDR3 runs from the conserved cysteine through the conserved F or W. Fields, in order: V gene, J gene, clone size, D gene, CDR3 DNA, CDR3 protein. D genes are given only for firm matches. Expanded clones are given a class, and other clones once, few, many or no size at all.

>TRBV29-1|TRBJ2-3|NA|TRBD2
TGCAGCGGTAGCGGGAGACAGGCAGATACGCAGTATTTT
CSGSGRQADTQYF
>TRBV1|TRBJ1-1|NA|NA
TGCACCAGCAGCCAAGATCAGGGGAGTAACACTGAAGCTTTCTTT
CTSSQDQGSNTEAFF
>TRBV28|TRBJ1-6|NA|NA
TGTGCCAGCAAGGGGAGGTATATCGACTCACCCCTCCACTTT
CASKGRYIDSPLHF
>TRBV30|TRBJ1-5|once|TRBD1
TGTGCTTGGGGAGGCTTTCCAACAGGGGGGGCCTCTGGCAATCAGCCCCAGCATTTT
CAWGGFPTGGASGNQPQHF
>TRBV19|TRBJ2-5|NA|TRBD2
TGTGCCAGTAGTGTTTTAGCGGGAGATAAAGGGACCCAGTACTTC
CASSVLAGDKGTQYF
>TRBV6-1|TRBJ2-3|NA|NA
TGTGCCAGCAGTGAAGCGACAGCGACAGATACGCAGTATTTT
CASSEATATDTQYF
>TRBV6-6|TRBJ2-5|NA|NA
TGTGCCACGTCGGGGATCCAAGAGACCCAGTACTTC
CATSGIQETQYF
>TRBV2|TRBJ1-1|NA|NA
TGTGCCAGCAGCGACGACCAGGATGAAGCTTTCTTT
CASSDDQDEAFF
>TRBV30|TRBJ2-1|NA|TRBD2
TGTGCCTGGAGACGGGGGGGCAGAGGATTTGAGCAGTTCTTC
CAWRRGGRGFEQFF
>TRBV19|TRBJ2-1|NA|TRBD2
TGTGCCAGTAGTATAGCCGGATTCGCTCTAGCGGGAGCGAATGAGCAGTTCTTC
CASSIAGFALAGANEQFF
>TRBV7-3|TRBJ1-3|few|NA
TGTGCCAGCAGCTTAAGTCAGGGCAACACCATATATTTT
CASSLSQGNTIYF
>TRBV7-9|TRBJ1-1|NA|TRBD1
TGTGCCAGCAGCTTATCTTCCGGGACAGGGGCGAGGAACACTGAAGCTTTCTTT
CASSLSSGTGARNTEAFF
>TRBV10-1|TRBJ2-3|few|NA
TGCGCCAGCAGTGAATCGAGCACAGATACGCAGTATTTT
CASSESSTDTQYF
>TRBV4-1|TRBJ1-6|once|TRBD1
TGCGCCAGCAGCCGAGAGGGCCTTTCAGGGGGATCACCCCTCCACTTT
CASSREGLSGGSPLHF
>TRBV19|TRBJ1-2|NA|TRBD1
TGTGCCAGTAGTCGGGACAGGGTCAGGTCTGGCTACACCTTC
CASSRDRVRSGYTF
>TRBV4-1|TRBJ2-7|NA|NA
TGCGCCAGCAGCCAAGGGGGCGTAGTCTCATCCTACGAGCAGTACTTC
CASSQGGVVSSYEQYF
>TRBV27|TRBJ1-1|NA|NA
TGTGCCAGCAGTTTGGGTCGGGGGAACACTGAAGCTTTCTTT
CASSLGRGNTEAFF
>TRBV2|TRBJ1-5|NA|NA
TGTGCCAGCAGTGAAGGAGGCGCAGCCTATAGCAATCAGCCCCAGCATTTT
CASSEGGAAYSNQPQHF
>TRBV28|TRBJ1-5|NA|TRBD1
TGTGCCAGCATTAGGGACAGGGTAAATCAGCCCCAGCATTTT
CASIRDRVNQPQHF
>TRBV5-8|TRBJ1-1|NA|NA
TGTGCCAGCACCTCTTGGTGGGAGGGTAACACTGAAGCTTTCTTT
CASTSWWEGNTEAFF
>TRBV30|TRBJ1-6|NA|NA
TGTGCCTGGAGTGTACACATCCAGGCGAATTCACCCCTCCACTTT
CAWSVHIQANSPLHF
>TRBV13|TRBJ2-1|NA|NA
TGTGCCAGCAGCTTGGGGCAAGGCCTCTACAATGAGCAGTTCTTC
CASSLGQGLYNEQFF
>TRBV7-9|TRBJ2-1|NA|TRBD2
TGTGCCAGCAGTCGGACTAGCGGGAGCCACTACAATGAGCAGTTCTTC
CASSRTSGSHYNEQFF
>TRBV30|TRBJ1-1|few|NA
TGTGCCTGGAGTGTAGGGGGACCTGGGAACACTGAAGCTTTCTTT
CAWSVGGPGNTEAFF